Shown below are 23 T cell receptor beta chains from a single sample sequenced in a study of cytomegalovirus exposure and HLA in healthy donors. The PCR contained 60 Vbeta and 13 Jbeta primers. Sequenced by immunoSEQ multiplex PCR; TCRdb stores in-frame clones only, minus some. This sample has some 200,000 clones; over 80% occur once, and the top ten carry about 0.77%. The sequenced sample was PBMCs. These receptor sequences come from a boy younger than 10 in good health and CMV-seronegative.

The chain joins TRBV1 to TRBJ1-1; the D call TRBD1 from the table was never checked on the DNA. TRBV1 constitutes a pseudogene. The CDR3 spans 17 residues. CDR3 in DNA: TGCACCAGCAGCCAAGAAGAGGGACAGCGAATGAACACTGAAGCTTTCTTT. Protein product: CTSSQEEGQRMNTEAFF.

This clone came up once. The V and J genes are TRBV13 and TRBJ2-1, with D hard to call. Germline-derived CDR1 and CDR2 are PRHDT and FYEKMQ (reference sequence). The germline V and J ends were trimmed by 5 bases and 5 bases, with 13 bases remaining between them. The CDR3 totals 14 residues. DNA for the CDR3: TGTGCCAGCAGCCCCCGTAGTTACCACAATGAGCAGTTCTTC. It is translated as CASSPRSYHNEQFF.

The rearrangement joins TRBV30 to TRBJ1-2, with a weak D call TRBD1 (6 bases). The germline V and J ends were trimmed by 2 bases and 0 bases, with 16 bases remaining between them. This CDR3 has 16 residues. Germline V gives CDR1 GTSNPN, CDR2 SVGIG (reference sequence). CDR3 in amino acids: CAWSYGGPNSNYGYTF. CDR3 sequence (DNA): TGTGCCTGGAGTTATGGGGGCCCGAACTCTAACTATGGCTACACCTTC. The full variable domain, completed using reference TRBV30 and TRBJ1-2, is SQTIHQWPATLVQPVGSPLSLECTVEGTSNPNLYWYRQAAGRGLQLLFYSVGIGQISSEVPQNLSASRPQDRQFILSSKKLLLSDSGFYLCAWSYGGPNSNYGYTFGSGTRLTVV.

The rearrangement uses TRBV19 and TRBJ1-4; 8 nucleotides line up with TRBD1. This CDR3 has 18 residues. Germline loops: CDR1 LNHDA, CDR2 SQIVND (reference sequence). The V gene end was trimmed by 5 bases and the J gene end by 3 bases; junction bases not matched to a gene: 14. CDR3: CASSLWTGFPVSNEKLFF. In DNA form, the CDR3 reads TGTGCCAGTAGTTTATGGACAGGGTTTCCAGTGTCTAATGAAAAACTGTTTTTT.

In its sample, this clone was seen a few times. This sequence joins TRBV19 and TRBJ2-2; tentatively, D is TRBD2 (5 bases). CDR3 length equals 14 residues. The germline gives CDR1 LNHDA, CDR2 SQIVND (reference sequence). Trimming shortened V by 5 bases and J by 3 bases, and 10 bases separated the two germline ends. The CDR3 region is CASSEVLDTGELFF. The CDR3 nucleotides read TGTGCCAGTAGTGAGGTACTAGACACCGGGGAGCTGTTTTTT.

The rearrangement uses TRBV27 and TRBJ1-2, with a tentative D call TRBD1 (6 bases). The CDR3 length is 14 residues. The germline V and J ends were trimmed by 6 bases and 1 base, with 12 bases remaining between them. Looked up from germline, CDR1 is MNHEY and CDR2 is SMNVEV (reference sequence). The CDR3 sequence: CASRSTGNNYGYTF. The DNA for the CDR3 is TGTGCCAGCAGATCTACAGGGAATAACTATGGCTACACCTTC.

The chain employs TRBV30 and TRBJ2-1, with D maybe TRBD1 (6 bases). In germline, CDR1 is GTSNPN, CDR2 SVGIG (reference sequence). V was trimmed by 8 bases and J by 5 bases, leaving 10 bases between them. This CDR3 is built from 11 residues. DNA for the CDR3: TGTGCCCGGACAGACAACAATGAGCAGTTCTTC. Amino acids: CARTDNNEQFF.

The rearrangement uses TRBV7-6 and TRBJ1-1, with a weak D call TRBD1 (5 bases). Looked up from germline, CDR1 is SGHVS and CDR2 is FNYEAQ. The CDR3 is 15 amino acids. Trimming shortened V by 2 bases and J by 6 bases, and 16 bases separated the two germline ends. The CDR3 DNA sequence: TGTGCCAGCAGCTTACAGTGGGGCACAGCCCCTGAAGCTTTCTTT. It codes for CASSLQWGTAPEAFF.

This clone was seen a handful of times. This chain joins TRBV25-1 and TRBJ1-1, with a tentative D call TRBD1 (5 bases). The V gene's germline CDR1 is MGHDK and CDR2 SYGVNS. V lost 2 bases and J lost 5, with 12 bases in between. The CDR3 length is 14 residues. CDR3 in amino acids: CASSELREGTEAFF. CDR3 coding DNA: TGTGCCAGCAGTGAACTCAGGGAGGGTACTGAAGCTTTCTTT.

This clone was detected once. The rearrangement links TRBV13 to TRBJ2-5, with 12 bases aligning to TRBD1. Germline CDR1 is PRHDT and CDR2 is FYEKMQ (reference sequence). There are 14 residues in the CDR3. The V gene end was trimmed by 6 bases and the J gene end by 5 bases; junction bases not matched to a gene: 4. CDR3 in DNA: TGTGCCAGCAGTTCGGGACAGGGGGCTGAGACCCAGTACTTC. Amino acid sequence: CASSSGQGAETQYF.

J is TRBJ1-1 and V is TRBV7-8; 10 bases are a match to TRBD1. V was clipped by 6 bases and J by 4 bases; unmatched bases: 11. Germline CDR1 SGHVS, CDR2 FQNEAQ. The CDR3 spans 16 residues. The DNA for the CDR3 is TGTGCCAGCAGGCGTAACCCGGGACAGGGGCCCACTGAAGCTTTCTTT. Residues: CASRRNPGQGPTEAFF.

The count of this clone is one. The chain joins TRBV19 to TRBJ2-1, with 9 positions matching TRBD2. CDR1 LNHDA and CDR2 SQIVND come from the germline V gene (reference sequence). V lost 4 bases, J lost 3 bases, and 10 bases stayed unmatched. This CDR3 is 17 amino acids long. CDR3 sequence (DNA): TGTGCCAGTAGTACCTGGATAGCGGGGGCCGTCTACAATGAGCAGTTCTTC. Protein: CASSTWIAGAVYNEQFF.

The rearrangement links TRBV2 to TRBJ2-7, with D unresolved. Trimming pared 2 bases from V and 0 bases from J, leaving 5 bases between. The CDR3 loop spans 13 amino acids. Germline CDR1 and CDR2: SNHLY and FYNNEI. Here the CDR3 reads CASSERSSYEQYF. As DNA, the CDR3 is TGTGCCAGCAGTGAACGGTCCTCCTACGAGCAGTACTTC.

This clone has only a few counts. In the same sample, other DNA sequences code for this CDR3. The chain combines TRBV6-6 with TRBJ2-7; D might be TRBD2 (5 bases). Deletions cut 2 bases from V and 5 bases from J, with 7 bases between. This CDR3 contains 12 residues. Germline V lookup: CDR1 MNHNY, CDR2 SVGAGI (reference sequence). The CDR3 is CASSYRTDEQYF. CDR3 in DNA: TGTGCCAGCAGTTACAGGACTGACGAGCAGTACTTC.

This chain joins TRBV7-9 and TRBJ1-2; 10 bases are a match to TRBD1. The CDR3 is made up of 16 amino acids. V lost 1 base, J lost 6 bases, and 8 bases stayed unmatched. Germline assignment: CDR1 SEHNR and CDR2 FQNEAQ (reference sequence). Here the CDR3 reads CASSLGGRTGGNGYTF. DNA for the CDR3: TGTGCCAGCAGCTTAGGCGGTAGGACAGGGGGAAATGGCTACACCTTC.

A single count supports this clone. The V and J genes are TRBV27 and TRBJ1-2; D gene ambiguous. This CDR3 region has 11 residues. Trimming removed 10 bases at V and 5 bases at J, with 11 bases between. The germline CDR1 and CDR2 sequences are MNHEY and SMNVEV (reference sequence). The CDR3 region has the DNA TGTGCCACCTCTGACGGGTATGGCTACACCTTC. Translating it yields CATSDGYGYTF.

The chain combines TRBV30 with TRBJ2-6; D unclear. V lost 3 bases and J lost 0, with 9 bases in between. This CDR3 spans 15 amino acids. The germline gives CDR1 GTSNPN, CDR2 SVGIG (reference sequence). CDR3 protein: CAWRHTASGANVLTF. The CDR3 region has the DNA TGTGCCTGGAGACACACAGCCTCTGGGGCCAACGTCCTGACTTTC.

This chain links TRBV5-3 with TRBJ2-5, with D maybe TRBD1 (6 bases). TRBV5-3 is sorted into the ORF group, with uncertain function. The length of the CDR3 is 15 residues. Trimming pared 5 bases from V and 1 base from J, leaving 15 bases between. The CDR3 nucleotides are TGTGCCAGAAGAGCCCAGCAGGGGACCCAAGAGACCCAGTACTTC. Amino acid sequence: CARRAQQGTQETQYF.

The J gene is TRBJ2-3, the V gene TRBV6-5; TRBD1 agrees at 7 bases. Germline CDR1 MNHEY, CDR2 SVGAGI. V trimming: 4 bases; J trimming: 5 bases; junction bases outside the gene matches: 12. This CDR3 region has 16 residues. The CDR3 DNA reads TGTGCCAGCAGTTCCCGACAGGGCTCAACGGGAGATACGCAGTATTTT. It codes for CASSSRQGSTGDTQYF.

The V gene is TRBV7-6, the J gene TRBJ1-3; D call uncertain. The germline V and J ends were trimmed by 1 base and 0 bases, with 10 bases remaining between them. The CDR3 is 16 residues long. Germline V CDR1 and CDR2: SGHVS, FNYEAQ. CDR3 bases: TGTGCCAGCAGCTTAGTTGAGCCAAGCTCTGGAAACACCATATATTTT. This encodes CASSLVEPSSGNTIYF.

The rearrangement uses TRBV1 and TRBJ1-1; the table's D call of TRBD1 was not tested on the DNA. TRBV1 is shown as a pseudogene. There are 18 residues in the CDR3. The CDR3 reads CTSSQERTGVNLNTEAFF. The DNA of the CDR3 is TGCACCAGCAGCCAAGAACGGACAGGGGTAAATCTGAACACTGAAGCTTTCTTT.

The rearrangement uses TRBV11-2 and TRBJ2-3, with 8 bases identical to TRBD2. Trimming took 0 bases from V and 2 from J; bases not matched to a gene: 7. CDR3 length equals 17 residues. Germline V gene lookup returns CDR1 SGHAT and CDR2 FQNNGV. CDR3 nucleotides: TGTGCCAGCAGCTTAGAGACGGGACTAGACTCCACAGATACGCAGTATTTT. Amino acids: CASSLETGLDSTDTQYF. Together with reference TRBV11-2 and TRBJ2-3, the CDR3 gives the full variable domain: EAGVAQSPRYKIIEKRQSVAFWCNPISGHATLYWYQQILGQGPKLLIQFQNNGVVDDSQLPKDRFSAERLKGVDSTLKIQPAKLEDSAVYLCASSLETGLDSTDTQYFGPGTRLTVL.

This clone appeared once. V and J are TRBV7-2 and TRBJ2-1; possible D gene TRBD1, 5 bases. The CDR3 is made up of 16 amino acids. Germline V CDR1 and CDR2: SGHTA, FQGNSA. V lost 5 bases, J lost 0 bases, and 14 bases lay in between. CDR3 sequence reads: CASSGTGLSSYNEQFF. CDR3 bases: TGTGCCAGCAGCGGCACAGGTCTCAGCTCCTACAATGAGCAGTTCTTC.